These 23 T cell receptor beta chains were sequenced from one sample in a study of cytomegalovirus exposure and HLA in healthy donors. Amplification used 60 Vbeta primers and 13 Jbeta primers. This table comes from immunoSEQ multiplex PCR, and its TCRdb copy is limited to in-frame clones, with some not included. The data show around 90,000 clones, roughly 67% seen once. The sequenced sample was PBMCs. These receptors were collected from a human donor in good health.

V usage is TRBV29-1 and J usage is TRBJ2-5, with D uncertain. CDR3 size: 12 residues. Germline CDR1 SQVTM, CDR2 ANQGSEA. V shed 6 bases and J shed 5 bases, with 13 bases lying between them. CDR3 DNA: TGCAGCGTCGCCACAGTCTCGGAGACCCAGTACTTC. It codes for CSVATVSETQYF. Full variable domain (outside the CDR3, taken from reference TRBV29-1 and TRBJ2-5): SAVISQKPSRDICQRGTSLTIQCQVDSQVTMMFWYRQQPGQSLTLIATANQGSEATYESGFVIDKFPISRPNLTFSTLTVSNMSPEDSSIYLCSVATVSETQYFGPGTRLLVL.

This clone came up once. One end of the junction is discordant with germline, which a read error may explain. The V gene is TRBV4-2, the J gene TRBJ2-7; 10 bases align to TRBD2. The CDR3 is 15 residues long. Germline loops: CDR1 LGHNA, CDR2 YNFKEQ. CDR3: CASSQEAGGLYEQHF. In nucleotides, the CDR3 is TGTGCCAGCAGCCAGGAAGCGGGGGGGCTCTACGAGCAGCACTTC.

The sample holds a few counts of this clone. This chain links TRBV7-9 with TRBJ1-4; tentatively, D is TRBD1 (5 bases). The CDR3 sequence is 13 residues long. The V end lost 3 bases, the J end lost 6 bases, and 8 bases lay between the germline ends. Germline-derived CDR1 and CDR2 are SEHNR and FQNEAQ (reference sequence). This chain's CDR3 is CASSFRADEKLFF. CDR3 in DNA: TGTGCCAGCAGCTTCAGGGCAGATGAAAAACTGTTTTTT. The entire variable domain, with the rest obtained from reference TRBV7-9 and TRBJ1-4, is as follows: DTGVSQNPRHKITKRGQNVTFRCDPISEHNRLYWYRQTLGQGPEFLTYFQNEAQLEKSRLLSDRFSAERPKGSFSTLEIQRTEQGDSAMYLCASSFRADEKLFFGSGTQLSVL.

The sample holds a few counts of this clone. The chain couples TRBV4-3 to TRBJ2-1; TRBD2 aligns across 9 bases. Trimming removed 2 bases from V and 0 bases from J; junction bases left unmatched: 8. The CDR3 loop spans 18 amino acids. CDR1 and CDR2 (germline): LGHNA, YSLEER. DNA of the CDR3: TGCGCCAGCAGCCAAACGGCGGGGGGGCTTAGCTCCTACAATGAGCAGTTCTTC. It encodes CASSQTAGGLSSYNEQFF.

In this sample, this clone turned up a few times. The chain has TRBV7-8 and TRBJ1-1, with D uncertain. With 5 bases removed from V and 0 bases from J, the gap between germline ends came to 10 bases. CDR3 length: 14 amino acids. Germline V gene data show CDR1 as SGHVS and CDR2 as FQNEAQ. The CDR3 coding sequence is TGTGCCAGCAGCCCAGCGGTCATGAACACTGAAGCTTTCTTT. Protein product: CASSPAVMNTEAFF.

This rearrangement joins TRBV2 to TRBJ2-7, with 7 nucleotides matching TRBD2. Losses at the gene ends were 6 bases for V and 1 base for J; bases not matched to a gene: 9. The CDR3 is made up of 15 amino acids. Germline CDR1 SNHLY, CDR2 FYNNEI. This CDR3 reads CASRVGGGSSYEQYF. For the CDR3, the DNA is TGTGCCAGCAGGGTGGGCGGGGGATCGTCCTACGAGCAGTACTTC.

The gene calls are TRBV11-2 and TRBJ1-4, with D perhaps TRBD1 (6 bases). Trimming cost V 5 bases and J 0 bases, with 10 bases left between them. The length of the CDR3 is 15 residues. Germline-derived CDR1 and CDR2 are SGHAT and FQNNGV. The CDR3 nucleotides read TGTGCCAGCAGCATAAGACAGGCAACTAATGAAAAACTGTTTTTT. This gives the protein CASSIRQATNEKLFF.

V usage is TRBV7-9 and J usage is TRBJ2-1; 9 bases map to TRBD1. The CDR3 consists of 16 residues. With V trimmed by 3 bases and J by 7 bases, 10 bases remained unmatched. From germline, CDR1 is SEHNR and CDR2 FQNEAQ (reference sequence). CDR3 in amino acids: CASSLAGQGFFNEQFF. CDR3 in DNA: TGTGCCAGCAGCTTGGCGGGACAGGGCTTTTTTAATGAGCAGTTCTTC.

V is TRBV7-2 and J is TRBJ2-3, with D tentatively TRBD1 (6 bases). The CDR3 loop spans 14 amino acids. Germline-derived CDR1 and CDR2 are SGHTA and FQGNSA. The V end was cut by 5 bases, the J end by 4 bases, with 13 bases between. CDR3 nucleotide sequence: TGTGCCAGCAGCCGGGACAATGGAGCAGATACGCAGTATTTT. Its translation is CASSRDNGADTQYF.

V usage is TRBV11-2 and J usage is TRBJ2-7, with TRBD1 identical over 8 bases. The trim removed 6 bases at V and 3 bases at J, leaving 16 bases unmatched. Germline CDR1 reads SGHAT; CDR2 reads FQNNGV. This CDR3 has 17 amino acids. The CDR3 region has the DNA TGTGCCAGCAGTCCGTCCCAGAGGGGGACAGGAGGCTACGAGCAGTACTTC. Amino acid sequence: CASSPSQRGTGGYEQYF.

V usage is TRBV4-3 and J usage is TRBJ2-7, with 7 bases matching TRBD2. Germline trimming cut 1 base from V and 5 bases from J; bases unmatched to any gene: 11. This CDR3 region has 16 residues. CDR1 is LGHNA, CDR2 YSLEER, per germline. CDR3 coding DNA: TGCGCCAGCAGCCAAGGTCCCGGGAGGATCGGTGACGAGCAGTACTTC. This encodes CASSQGPGRIGDEQYF.

This CDR3 is CASSVTGGREKLFF. In DNA form, the CDR3 reads TGTGCCAGCAGTGTGACAGGGGGCCGGGAAAAACTGTTTTTT. The chain has TRBV6-1 and TRBJ1-4, with TRBD1 matching 10 bases. V was pared by 4 bases and J by 8 bases, with 4 bases of the junction left unmatched. The V gene's germline CDR1 is MNHNS and CDR2 SASEGT. The CDR3 sequence is 14 residues long.

As DNA, the CDR3 is TGTGCCAGCACGCCATCGGGGGTTCTCACTGAAGCTTTCTTT. Protein sequence: CASTPSGVLTEAFF. V gene TRBV6-5 combines with J gene TRBJ1-1; TRBD1 is a possible D gene (5 bases). This CDR3 region has 14 residues. Trimming left V 7 bases short and J 4 bases short, with 16 bases between. The germline V gene encodes CDR1 MNHEY and CDR2 SVGAGI.

This chain uses TRBV10-3 with TRBJ2-5; weak D call: TRBD1 (6 bases). Germline loops: CDR1 ENHRY, CDR2 SYGVKD. CDR3 length: 17 amino acids. V was shortened by 0 bases and J by 1 base, with 15 bases between the two germline ends. The CDR3 DNA is TGTGCCATCAGTGAGTCGCTTAGAGGGGGAACCCAAGAGACCCAGTACTTC. This codes for CAISESLRGGTQETQYF.

J is TRBJ2-3 and V is TRBV2; TRBD1 agrees at 8 bases. J was trimmed by 3 bases and V by 0 bases; bases with no gene match: 5. The V gene's germline CDR1 is SNHLY and CDR2 FYNNEI. The CDR3 has 16 amino acids. CDR3 nucleotides: TGTGCCAGCAGTGAAGCATGGCAGGGGGCAACAGATACGCAGTATTTT. As protein: CASSEAWQGATDTQYF.

The chain combines TRBV7-2 with TRBJ2-7; 7 nucleotides agree with TRBD1. V gave up 0 bases and J gave up 7 bases; unmatched junction bases: 6. CDR1 and CDR2 from the germline V gene are SGHTA and FQGNSA. The CDR3 contains 14 residues. The CDR3 DNA sequence: TGTGCCAGCAGCTTAGCGACAGGGTCGAATGAGCAGTACTTC. Amino acid sequence: CASSLATGSNEQYF.

The chain carries TRBV5-6 and TRBJ2-7; 12 bases map to TRBD1. CDR3 length equals 16 residues. The V gene end was trimmed by 4 bases and the J gene end by 6 bases; junction bases not matched to a gene: 11. Germline CDR1 reads SGHDT; CDR2 reads YYEEEE. The CDR3 bases are TGTGCCAGCAGCCTTGACACCGGGACAGGGGGCAGCGAGCAGTACTTC. Translating gives CASSLDTGTGGSEQYF.

This clone has just a few counts. CDR3 nucleotides: TGCGCCAGCAAGGAGACAGGGGCTAATGAAAAACTGTTTTTT. This gives the protein CASKETGANEKLFF. The V gene is TRBV5-1, the J gene TRBJ1-4; 8 bases align to TRBD1. Germline V gene sequence: CDR1 SGHRS, CDR2 YFSETQ. This CDR3 comprises 14 residues. V shed 6 bases and J 3 bases; nucleotides not matched to a gene: 4.

The CDR3 protein is CASSLEQGAIYEQYF. For the CDR3, the DNA is TGTGCCAGCAGCTTAGAACAGGGGGCGATCTACGAGCAGTACTTC. V and J are TRBV11-2 and TRBJ2-7; TRBD1 agrees at 9 bases. The CDR3 is made up of 15 amino acids. CDR1 is SGHAT, CDR2 FQNNGV, per germline. The J segment lost 3 bases and the V segment lost 0 bases, leaving 3 bases of the junction unmatched.

This chain joins TRBV5-1 and TRBJ2-1, with 9 nucleotides matching TRBD2. The CDR3 has 16 amino acids. V trimming: 2 bases; J trimming: 9 bases; junction bases outside the gene matches: 12. Looked up from germline, CDR1 is SGHRS and CDR2 is YFSETQ. CDR3 DNA sequence: TGCGCCAGCAGCTTATCCGGGACTAGCCCTTCTGCTGAGCAGTTCTTC. Translation gives CASSLSGTSPSAEQFF. Full variable domain (outside the CDR3, taken from reference TRBV5-1 and TRBJ2-1): KAGVTQTPRYLIKTRGQQVTLSCSPISGHRSVSWYQQTPGQGLQFLFEYFSETQRNKGNFPGRFSGRQFSNSRSEMNVSTLELGDSALYLCASSLSGTSPSAEQFFGPGTRLTVL.

The chain combines TRBV29-1 with TRBJ2-1, with 11 bases matching TRBD1. Germline values: CDR1 SQVTM, CDR2 ANQGSEA. V gave up 7 bases and J gave up 4 bases; unmatched junction bases: 3. The CDR3 runs to 13 residues. CDR3 DNA: TGCAGCGGGACAGGGGGCCATTACAATGAGCAGTTCTTC. Translated: CSGTGGHYNEQFF.

The chain couples TRBV7-9 to TRBJ1-4; a possible D gene is TRBD1 (5 bases). Germline V lookup: CDR1 SEHNR, CDR2 FQNEAQ (reference sequence). The V gene lost 1 base and the J gene lost 9 bases, with 18 bases spanning the gap. The CDR3 contains 16 residues. The CDR3 loop reads CASSLEGLRTEKKLFF. In DNA, the CDR3 is TGTGCCAGCAGCTTAGAGGGGTTGCGGACCGAAAAAAAACTGTTTTTT.

This clone was counted a few times. This rearrangement joins TRBV5-6 to TRBJ1-2, with 8 bases aligning to TRBD1. The length of the CDR3 is 16 residues. Germline CDR1 SGHDT, CDR2 YYEEEE. Trimming removed 1 base from V and 2 bases from J; junction bases left unmatched: 7. For the CDR3, the DNA is TGTGCCAGCAGCTTGTTAGGACAGGGCCTAAACTATGGCTACACCTTC. Its protein is CASSLLGQGLNYGYTF.